Each of the 30 T cell receptor beta chains below was sequenced from the same sample in a study of cytomegalovirus exposure and HLA in healthy donors (dated by TCRdb to the late 2010s). Libraries were constructed by the immunoSEQ multiplex PCR assay. Imported from immuneACCESS, the table was reduced by TCRdb to in-frame sequences with V and J called. These copies leave out some clones; in studies compared against another copy, an unresolved V gene accounts for under half, and the cause of the remainder is not known. The sample table lists some 130,000 clones, about 80% of them with a count of one. Jointly, the top ten make up 30% of the sample. Sequencing was performed on PBMCs. All receptors derive from a man aged 25 to 40 in good health and CMV-seropositive.

V gene TRBV4-1 combines with J gene TRBJ1-1; 8 nucleotides line up with TRBD1. The germline gives CDR1 MGHRA, CDR2 YSYEKL. The V and J ends lost 4 bases and 0 bases, in that order; junction bases with no gene match: 13. The CDR3 is 18 amino acids. DNA for the CDR3: TGCGCCAGCAGCCCCGGGACAGGACTTCGTTATATGAACACTGAAGCTTTCTTT. Amino acid sequence: CASSPGTGLRYMNTEAFF.

The J gene is TRBJ2-5, the V gene TRBV9; no definite D call. The germline V gene encodes CDR1 SGDLS and CDR2 YYNGEE. V lost 3 bases, J lost 5 bases, and 17 bases lay in between. This CDR3 has 15 amino acids. CDR3 nucleotide sequence: TGTGCCAGCAGCGCCCTAGATGGCCCAACTGAGACCCAGTACTTC. This sequence encodes CASSALDGPTETQYF.

The chain joins TRBV12-5 to TRBJ2-7; tentative D call: TRBD1 (6 bases). This CDR3 has 14 amino acids. V was shortened by 4 bases and J by 2 bases, with 12 bases between the two germline ends. Germline CDR1 LGHNT, CDR2 FRNRAP. The CDR3 nucleotides read TGTGCTAGTGGTTCCCCTCGGACAGCCTACGAGCAGTACTTC. Translating it yields CASGSPRTAYEQYF.

The rearrangement uses TRBV27 and TRBJ1-5; 9 positions agree with TRBD1. This CDR3 contains 16 residues. CDR1 and CDR2 (germline): MNHEY, SMNVEV (reference sequence). Trimming took 2 bases from V and 5 from J; bases not matched to a gene: 7. CDR3 DNA: TGTGCCAGCAGTTTAAGGCTGGACAGGGGTCATCAGCCCCAGCATTTT. Its translation: CASSLRLDRGHQPQHF.

In its sample, this clone was seen a few times. This chain joins TRBV5-1 and TRBJ1-2; 7 bases align to TRBD1. The CDR3 has 15 amino acids. CDR1 and CDR2 from the germline V gene are SGHRS and YFSETQ. Losses at the gene ends were 5 bases for V and 1 base for J; bases not matched to a gene: 8. This CDR3 reads CASSRGQEINYGYTF. In nucleotides, the CDR3 is TGCGCCAGCAGTCGCGGACAGGAGATTAACTATGGCTACACCTTC.

This clone has just one count. The chain has TRBV4-3 and TRBJ2-3, with TRBD2 matching 10 bases. V lost 0 bases to trimming and J lost 0 bases; unmatched junction nucleotides: 9. The CDR3 has 19 residues. CDR1 is LGHNA, CDR2 YSLEER, per germline. This chain's CDR3 is CASSQDGPGLATSTDTQYF. The CDR3 nucleotides are TGCGCCAGCAGCCAAGATGGTCCGGGACTAGCGACTAGCACAGATACGCAGTATTTT.

The chain is built from TRBV5-4 and TRBJ2-7; 13 bases are shared with TRBD2. There are 16 residues in the CDR3. CDR1 SGHNT and CDR2 YYREEE come from the germline V gene (reference sequence). V shed 3 bases and J 5 bases; nucleotides not matched to a gene: 8. CDR3 bases: TGTGCCAGCAGCTCCCTACTAGCGGGAGGGCTCCACGAGCAGTACTTC. It yields the protein CASSSLLAGGLHEQYF. Combining the CDR3 with reference TRBV5-4 and TRBJ2-7 gives the whole variable domain ETGVTQSPTHLIKTRGQQVTLRCSSQSGHNTVSWYQQALGQGPQFIFQYYREEENGRGNFPPRFSGLQFPNYSSELNVNALELDDSALYLCASSSLLAGGLHEQYFGPGTRLTVT.

The V and J genes are TRBV13 and TRBJ1-1; D not certain. The CDR3 is 18 amino acids. The germline V and J ends were trimmed by 1 base and 2 bases, with 20 bases remaining between them. CDR1 is PRHDT and CDR2 is FYEKMQ in the germline V gene (reference sequence). The DNA for the CDR3 is TGTGCCAGCAGCTTAGTTACACCTTTGGGCCCACCCAACACTGAAGCTTTCTTT. Amino acid sequence: CASSLVTPLGPPNTEAFF.

The CDR3 protein is CASSLAPTGAEQYF. The CDR3 nucleotides read TGTGCCAGCAGCTTGGCCCCGACAGGGGCCGAGCAGTACTTC. This rearrangement joins TRBV5-4 to TRBJ2-7; TRBD1 matches at 8 bases. This CDR3 is built from 14 residues. The V gene's germline CDR1 is SGHNT and CDR2 YYREEE (reference sequence). V shed 0 bases, J shed 6 bases, and the junction held 5 bases outside the gene matches.

This chain links TRBV23-1 with TRBJ1-1; TRBD1 matches 8 bases. TRBV23-1 is an ORF, with its function uncertain. V lost 4 bases to trimming and J lost 0 bases; unmatched junction nucleotides: 4. The CDR3 extends over 15 amino acids. This CDR3 reads CASSPWTGMNTEAFF. The DNA for the CDR3 is TGCGCCAGCAGTCCGTGGACAGGGATGAACACTGAAGCTTTCTTT.

This chain links TRBV5-6 with TRBJ2-3; a possible D gene is TRBD2 (7 bases). Germline lookup yields CDR1 SGHDT and CDR2 YYEEEE. This CDR3 has 16 amino acids. V lost 0 bases, J lost 2 bases, and 13 bases lay in between. CDR3 nucleotide sequence: TGTGCCAGCAGCTTGGCTGCGGGGGCCCTCACAGATACGCAGTATTTT. It specifies CASSLAAGALTDTQYF. Full variable domain (missing parts from reference TRBV5-6 and TRBJ2-3): DAGVTQSPTHLIKTRGQQVTLRCSPKSGHDTVSWYQQALGQGPQFIFQYYEEEERQRGNFPDRFSGHQFPNYSSELNVNALLLGDSALYLCASSLAAGALTDTQYFGPGTRLTVL.

The DNA of the CDR3 is TGCGCCAGCAGACCTACTAGCGGGAGTTTCACCGGGGAGCTGTTTTTT. Residues: CASRPTSGSFTGELFF. V and J are TRBV5-1 and TRBJ2-2; 11 positions agree with TRBD2. Per the germline V gene, CDR1 is SGHRS and CDR2 is YFSETQ. The CDR3 is 16 residues long. The V and J ends lost 5 bases and 4 bases, in that order; junction bases with no gene match: 7.

The chain recombines TRBV11-2 with TRBJ1-4; a possible D gene is TRBD1 (5 bases). The CDR3 contains 16 residues. The germline V gene encodes CDR1 SGHAT and CDR2 FQNNGV. V was shortened by 5 bases and J by 0 bases, with 13 bases between the two germline ends. The DNA of the CDR3 is TGTGCCAGCAGCCCCCCAGGGCCTTCAACTAATGAAAAACTGTTTTTT. It yields the protein CASSPPGPSTNEKLFF.

This clone came up a few times. The chain uses TRBV7-9 and TRBJ2-5; 12 bases line up with TRBD2. Germline CDR1 is SEHNR and CDR2 is FQNEAQ (reference sequence). The J segment lost 5 bases and the V segment lost 8 bases, leaving 9 bases of the junction unmatched. The CDR3 length is 15 residues. The CDR3 here is CASGLAGKAVETQYF. CDR3 coding DNA: TGTGCCAGCGGACTAGCGGGAAAAGCTGTGGAGACCCAGTACTTC.

This clone was counted between two and nine times. The chain recombines TRBV7-2 with TRBJ2-7; D call uncertain. CDR3 size: 13 residues. CDR1 is SGHTA, CDR2 FQGNSA, per germline. Trimming took off 0 bases at V and 2 bases at J, with 5 bases between the two ends. This CDR3 reads CASSLARTYEQYF. The CDR3 nucleotides are TGTGCCAGCAGCTTAGCGCGAACCTACGAGCAGTACTTC.

The rearrangement links TRBV9 to TRBJ1-1, with unresolved D. V was trimmed by 2 bases and J by 1 base, leaving 9 bases between them. The CDR3 is 14 amino acids. Germline CDR1 and CDR2: SGDLS and YYNGEE. CDR3 region: CASSVTTSNTEAFF. In nucleotides, the CDR3 is TGTGCCAGCAGCGTCACGACATCGAACACTGAAGCTTTCTTT.

In its sample, this clone was seen a few times. The rearrangement links TRBV10-3 to TRBJ1-5, with 11 bases lining up with TRBD1. CDR1 and CDR2 from the germline V gene are ENHRY and SYGVKD. The CDR3 spans 16 residues. The V and J ends lost 0 bases and 8 bases, in that order; junction bases with no gene match: 6. This chain's CDR3 is CAISESMGQGVKPQHF. In DNA, the CDR3 is TGTGCCATCAGTGAGTCGATGGGACAGGGGGTGAAGCCCCAGCATTTT.

This clone was seen only a few times. The V call is TRBV7-2, the J call TRBJ1-6; 7 bases agree with TRBD1. CDR3 size: 15 residues. Germline V gene sequence: CDR1 SGHTA, CDR2 FQGNSA. J lost 6 bases, V lost 6 bases, and 8 bases had no gene match. CDR3 nucleotide sequence: TGTGCCAGCAGTTTTAACAGGGGAGGTAATTCACCCCTCCACTTT. It codes for CASSFNRGGNSPLHF.

The chain uses TRBV30 and TRBJ2-1, with 7 positions matching TRBD2. The CDR3 runs 10 residues. The germline CDR1 and CDR2 sequences are GTSNPN and SVGIG (reference sequence). With V trimmed by 5 bases and J by 8 bases, 0 bases remained unmatched. As DNA, the CDR3 is TGTGCCTGGGGGGGGGATGAGCAGTTCTTC. This codes for CAWGGDEQFF.

The chain is built from TRBV6-1 and TRBJ1-1; 7 bases are shared with TRBD1. The CDR3 consists of 14 residues. Germline V gene sequence: CDR1 MNHNS, CDR2 SASEGT. V lost 10 bases and J lost 0; bases outside the gene matches: 8. CDR3 nucleotide sequence: TGTGCCACCATCCAACAGGGGATGAACACTGAAGCTTTCTTT. It yields the protein CATIQQGMNTEAFF.

The chain is built from TRBV6-1 and TRBJ1-1, with D possibly matching TRBD1 (5 bases). Per germline, CDR1 MNHNS and CDR2 SASEGT. The V and J ends lost 4 bases and 1 base respectively, with 13 bases between them. This CDR3 region has 15 residues. In DNA, the CDR3 is TGTGCCAGCAGTGGTCGGGGGACGGGGAACACTGAAGCTTTCTTT. Its protein is CASSGRGTGNTEAFF.

This clone appeared a few times. This rearrangement joins TRBV7-6 to TRBJ2-7, with TRBD1 as a possible D gene (5 bases). The CDR3 is 11 residues long. The V and J ends lost 5 bases and 8 bases respectively, with 10 bases between them. Germline V gene sequence: CDR1 SGHVS, CDR2 FNYEAQ. The CDR3 DNA follows: TGTGCCAGCAGCCTCCAGGGCCAGCAGTACTTC. This sequence encodes CASSLQGQQYF.

The V and J genes are TRBV27 and TRBJ2-7, with D unresolved. CDR1 is MNHEY and CDR2 is SMNVEV in the germline V gene (reference sequence). With 6 bases removed from V and 2 bases from J, the gap between germline ends came to 14 bases. This CDR3 spans 14 amino acids. Written as DNA, the CDR3 is TGTGCCAGCAGACCAACACCCCACGCCTACGAGCAGTACTTC. Its translation is CASRPTPHAYEQYF.

The rearrangement uses TRBV10-3 and TRBJ2-1, with TRBD2 matching 7 bases. Germline V CDR1 and CDR2: ENHRY, SYGVKD. The junction had 7 bases not matched to a gene; V was cut back by 6 bases and J by 5 bases. CDR3 size: 14 residues. CDR3 amino acids: CAIRPASGDNEQFF. Here the CDR3 DNA reads TGTGCCATCAGGCCAGCTAGCGGTGACAATGAGCAGTTCTTC.

This chain connects TRBV4-3 to TRBJ2-3, with TRBD2 matching 8 bases. Germline V CDR1 and CDR2: LGHNA, YSLEER. V shed 4 bases and J 4 bases; nucleotides not matched to a gene: 4. The CDR3 covers 14 residues. The CDR3 region is CASSRGLGADTQYF. Here the CDR3 DNA reads TGCGCCAGCAGCCGGGGACTAGGGGCAGATACGCAGTATTTT.

The chain is built from TRBV19 and TRBJ2-5, with 8 nucleotides matching TRBD2. The CDR3 is made up of 15 amino acids. Trimming removed 4 bases from V and 5 bases from J; junction bases left unmatched: 9. From germline, CDR1 is LNHDA and CDR2 SQIVND (reference sequence). CDR3 sequence (DNA): TGTGCCAGTAGTACGTCGCCGGGGGGGCGGGAGACCCAGTACTTC. Protein: CASSTSPGGRETQYF.

The rearrangement joins TRBV18 to TRBJ1-5; TRBD1 matches 10 bases. Germline V lookup: CDR1 KGHSH, CDR2 LQKENI. CDR3 length equals 15 residues. Trimming removed 1 base from V and 7 bases from J; junction bases left unmatched: 4. CDR3 amino acids: CASSPRTGGQQPQHF. CDR3 DNA: TGTGCCAGCTCACCACGGACAGGGGGGCAGCAGCCCCAGCATTTT.

V is TRBV2 and J is TRBJ2-3; no clear D gene. CDR3 size: 15 residues. Germline-derived CDR1 and CDR2 are SNHLY and FYNNEI. Trimming shortened V by 5 bases and J by 0 bases, and 12 bases separated the two germline ends. CDR3 DNA sequence: TGTGCCAGCAGTCTAACTACTCTAAGCACAGATACGCAGTATTTT. Protein product: CASSLTTLSTDTQYF.

This rearrangement joins TRBV5-1 to TRBJ2-7; a weak D match, TRBD2 (5 bases). The germline V and J ends were trimmed by 4 bases and 5 bases, with 16 bases remaining between them. Germline CDR1 is SGHRS and CDR2 is YFSETQ. The CDR3 extends over 14 amino acids. The CDR3 bases are TGCGCCAGCAGCCCCACTAGTTCCGTCCACGAGCAGTACTTC. This gives the protein CASSPTSSVHEQYF.

This rearrangement joins TRBV19 to TRBJ1-5; D gene uncertain. This CDR3 spans 12 amino acids. Trimming took 5 bases from V and 0 from J, leaving 2 bases between them. Germline values: CDR1 LNHDA, CDR2 SQIVND (reference sequence). CDR3: CASSYSNQPQHF. CDR3 DNA sequence: TGTGCCAGTAGTTATAGCAATCAGCCCCAGCATTTT.